This T cell receptor (beta chain) is drawn from a study of blood T cell repertoires in COVID-19. Across the whole study: Sites in the United States, Italy and Spain provided acute and convalescent COVID-19 samples. T cells, B-cell-depleted T cells, or PBMCs provided the cDNA or gDNA that served as material.

In the authors' workflow: Estimation of nucleated cell counts relied on the amplification of reference gene primers. Libraries were prepared by immunoSEQ multiplex PCR; TCRdb keeps only in-frame clonotypes and omits some of them. V and J calls and clone size are copied from that table; D and trimming were computed from the DNA. This table has 150,000 or so clones, roughly four fifths appearing once. V lost 6 bases to trimming and J lost 5 bases, with 13 bases between them. The CDR3 sequence is 13 residues long. From germline, CDR1 is KGHSH and CDR2 LQKENI. This rearrangement joins TRBV18 to TRBJ1-1, with unresolved D. The TCR comes from a human donor in a cohort sampled during active COVID-19. Sequencing used peripheral blood. CDR3: CASSGELWTEAFF. The CDR3 DNA sequence: TGTGCCAGCTCCGGAGAGTTGTGGACTGAAGCTTTCTTT.